The T cell receptor beta chain under discussion was sequenced for a study of spatial heterogeneity in lung cancer. Whole-study results and caveats: At resection, ubiquitous expanded tumor TCRs appeared in blood more than at follow-up.

This CDR3 spans 13 amino acids. Deletions cut 5 bases from V and 6 bases from J, with 12 bases between. Germline V gene data show CDR1 as MGHDK and CDR2 as SYGVNS. With respect to this clonotype: What it binds is unknown.

Each CDR3 protein gets one entry after TCRdb re-called the 5' RACE reads with MiXCR. Seen here are over 95,000 distinct CDR3 sequences, 10% to 13% observed once, and the top ten hold approximately 24%. Time point: blood at routine non-recurrence follow-up after resection. The source of this sequence is a female donor with early-stage non-small cell lung cancer. This rearrangement joins TRBV25-1 to TRBJ2-3; D gene uncertain. The sample here was PBMCs, taken at follow-up. For the CDR3, the DNA is TGTGCCAGCAGTTCCCGAGAAAGGGATACGCAGTATTTT. Residues: CASSSRERDTQYF.